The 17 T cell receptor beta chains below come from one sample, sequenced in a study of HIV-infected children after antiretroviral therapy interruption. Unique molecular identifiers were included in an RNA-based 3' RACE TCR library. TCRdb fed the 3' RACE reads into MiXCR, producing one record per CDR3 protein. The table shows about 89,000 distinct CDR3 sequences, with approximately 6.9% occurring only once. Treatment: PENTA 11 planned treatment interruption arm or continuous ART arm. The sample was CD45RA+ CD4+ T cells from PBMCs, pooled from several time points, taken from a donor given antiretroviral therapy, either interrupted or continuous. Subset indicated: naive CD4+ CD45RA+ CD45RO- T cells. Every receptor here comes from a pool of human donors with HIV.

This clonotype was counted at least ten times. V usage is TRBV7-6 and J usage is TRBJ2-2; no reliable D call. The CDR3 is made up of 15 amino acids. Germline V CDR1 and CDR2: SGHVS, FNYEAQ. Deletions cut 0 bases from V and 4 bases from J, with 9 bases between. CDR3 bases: TGTGCCAGCAGCTTAGCGCTGGGGTCCACCGGGGAGCTGTTTTTT. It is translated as CASSLALGSTGELFF.

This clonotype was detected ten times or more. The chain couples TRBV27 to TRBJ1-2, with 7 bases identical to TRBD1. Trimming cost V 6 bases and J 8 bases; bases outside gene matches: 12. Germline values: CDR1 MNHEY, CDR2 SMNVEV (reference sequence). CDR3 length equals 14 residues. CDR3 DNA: TGTGCCAGCAGCCCACAGGGGACATTGAAAGGCTACACCTTC. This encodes CASSPQGTLKGYTF.

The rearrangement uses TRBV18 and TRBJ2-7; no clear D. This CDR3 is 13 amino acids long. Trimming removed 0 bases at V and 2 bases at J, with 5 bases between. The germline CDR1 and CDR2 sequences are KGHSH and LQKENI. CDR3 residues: CASSPPAAYEQYF. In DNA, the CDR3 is TGTGCCAGCTCACCACCGGCAGCCTACGAGCAGTACTTC.

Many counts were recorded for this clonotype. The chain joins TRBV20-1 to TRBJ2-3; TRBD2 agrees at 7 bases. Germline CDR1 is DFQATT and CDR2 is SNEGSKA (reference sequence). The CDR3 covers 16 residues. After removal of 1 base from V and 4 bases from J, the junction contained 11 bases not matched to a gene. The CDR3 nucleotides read TGCAGTGCTAGAGCGGCCGGCCTAGCGGTCCCAGATACGCAGTATTTT. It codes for CSARAAGLAVPDTQYF.

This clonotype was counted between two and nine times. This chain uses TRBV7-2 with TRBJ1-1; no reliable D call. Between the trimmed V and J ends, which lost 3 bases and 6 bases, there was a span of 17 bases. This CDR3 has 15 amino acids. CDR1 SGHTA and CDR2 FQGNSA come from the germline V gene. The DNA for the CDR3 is TGTGCCAGCAGCTTGTCAGGAGGAAATCTCGCTGAAGCTTTCTTT. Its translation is CASSLSGGNLAEAFF.

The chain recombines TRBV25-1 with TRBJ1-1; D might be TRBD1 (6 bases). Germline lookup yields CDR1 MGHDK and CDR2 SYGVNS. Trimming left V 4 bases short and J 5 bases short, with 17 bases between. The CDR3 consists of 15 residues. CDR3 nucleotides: TGTGCCAGCAGTGTCCAGGGGAGGGGGGGGACTGAAGCTTTCTTT. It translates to CASSVQGRGGTEAFF. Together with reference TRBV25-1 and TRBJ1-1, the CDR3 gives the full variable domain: EADIYQTPRYLVIGTGKKITLECSQTMGHDKMYWYQQDPGMELHLIHYSYGVNSTEKGDLSSESTVSRIRTEHFPLTLESARPSHTSQYLCASSVQGRGGTEAFFGQGTRLTVV.

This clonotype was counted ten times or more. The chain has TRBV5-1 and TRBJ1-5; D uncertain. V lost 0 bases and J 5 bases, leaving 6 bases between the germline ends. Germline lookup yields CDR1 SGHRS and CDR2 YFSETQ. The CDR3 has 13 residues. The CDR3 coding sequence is TGCGCCAGCAGCTTGGACGGAGATCAGCCCCAGCATTTT. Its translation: CASSLDGDQPQHF.

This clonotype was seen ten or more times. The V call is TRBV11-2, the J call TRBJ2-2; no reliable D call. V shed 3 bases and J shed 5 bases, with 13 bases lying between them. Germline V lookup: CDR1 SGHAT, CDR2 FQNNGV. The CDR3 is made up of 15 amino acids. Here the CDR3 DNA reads TGTGCCAGCAGCTTTATAGATGGAAGGACCGGGGAGCTGTTTTTT. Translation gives CASSFIDGRTGELFF.

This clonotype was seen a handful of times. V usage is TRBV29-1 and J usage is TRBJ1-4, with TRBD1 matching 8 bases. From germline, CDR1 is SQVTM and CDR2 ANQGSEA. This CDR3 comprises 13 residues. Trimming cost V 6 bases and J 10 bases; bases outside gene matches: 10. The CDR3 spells CSVLGQGLVKLFF. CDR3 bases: TGCAGCGTCCTTGGACAGGGACTCGTAAAACTGTTTTTT.

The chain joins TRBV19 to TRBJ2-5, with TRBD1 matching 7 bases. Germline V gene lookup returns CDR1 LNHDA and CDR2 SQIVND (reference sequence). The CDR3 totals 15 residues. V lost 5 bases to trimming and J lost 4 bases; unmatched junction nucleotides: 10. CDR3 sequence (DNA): TGTGCCAGTAGTGTACGACAGGGTCCGAGAGAGACCCAGTACTTC. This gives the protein CASSVRQGPRETQYF. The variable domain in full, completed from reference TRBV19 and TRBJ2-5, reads DGGITQSPKYLFRKEGQNVTLSCEQNLNHDAMYWYRQDPGQGLRLIYYSQIVNDFQKGDIAEGYSVSREKKESFPLTVTSAQKNPTAFYLCASSVRQGPRETQYFGPGTRLLVL.

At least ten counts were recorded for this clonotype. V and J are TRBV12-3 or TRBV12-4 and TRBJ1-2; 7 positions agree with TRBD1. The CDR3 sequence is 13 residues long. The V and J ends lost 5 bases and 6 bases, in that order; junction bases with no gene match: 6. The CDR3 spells CASSPDRVDGYTF. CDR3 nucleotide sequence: TGTGCCAGCAGTCCCGACAGGGTTGATGGCTACACCTTC.

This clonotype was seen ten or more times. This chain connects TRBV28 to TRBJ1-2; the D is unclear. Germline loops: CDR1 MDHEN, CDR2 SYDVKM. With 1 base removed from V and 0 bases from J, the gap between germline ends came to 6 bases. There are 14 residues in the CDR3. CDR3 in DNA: TGTGCCAGCAGTTTATACAGAACTAACTATGGCTACACCTTC. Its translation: CASSLYRTNYGYTF.

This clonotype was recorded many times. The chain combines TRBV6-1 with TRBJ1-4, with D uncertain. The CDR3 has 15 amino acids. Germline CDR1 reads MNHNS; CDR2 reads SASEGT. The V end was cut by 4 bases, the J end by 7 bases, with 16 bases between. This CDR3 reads CASSGGFPLGEKLFF. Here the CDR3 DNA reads TGTGCCAGCAGTGGCGGATTCCCGTTGGGTGAAAAACTGTTTTTT.

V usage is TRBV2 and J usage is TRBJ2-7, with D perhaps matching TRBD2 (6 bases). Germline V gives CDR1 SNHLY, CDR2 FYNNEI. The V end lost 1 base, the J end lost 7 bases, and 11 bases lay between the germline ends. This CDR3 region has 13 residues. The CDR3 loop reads CASSEGWTTEQYF. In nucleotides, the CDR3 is TGTGCCAGCAGTGAAGGCTGGACTACTGAGCAGTACTTC.

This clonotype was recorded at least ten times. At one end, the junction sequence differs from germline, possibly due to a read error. The CDR3 DNA sequence: TGTGCTAGCAGCTTGTCTCGCGCCCCGCCCGGGCCATTCAGCGGGGAGCTGTTTTTT. This codes for CASSLSRAPPGPFSGELFF. This rearrangement joins TRBV7-7 to TRBJ2-2; unclear D gene. Germline V gene data show CDR1 as SSHAT and CDR2 as FNYEAQ (reference sequence). The CDR3 consists of 19 residues.

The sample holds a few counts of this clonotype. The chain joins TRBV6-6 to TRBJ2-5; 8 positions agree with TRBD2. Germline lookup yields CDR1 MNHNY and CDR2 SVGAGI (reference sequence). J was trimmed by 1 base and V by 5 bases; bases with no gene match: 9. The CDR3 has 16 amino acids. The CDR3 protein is CASSPSGTRIQETQYF. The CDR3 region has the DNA TGTGCCAGCAGTCCGTCCGGGACTAGAATCCAAGAGACCCAGTACTTC.

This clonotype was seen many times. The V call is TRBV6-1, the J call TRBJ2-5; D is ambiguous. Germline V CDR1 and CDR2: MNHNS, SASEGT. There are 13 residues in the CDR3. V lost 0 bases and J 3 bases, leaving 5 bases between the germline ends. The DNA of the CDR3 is TGTGCCAGCAGTGAAGCGCTGGAAGAGACCCAGTACTTC. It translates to CASSEALEETQYF.